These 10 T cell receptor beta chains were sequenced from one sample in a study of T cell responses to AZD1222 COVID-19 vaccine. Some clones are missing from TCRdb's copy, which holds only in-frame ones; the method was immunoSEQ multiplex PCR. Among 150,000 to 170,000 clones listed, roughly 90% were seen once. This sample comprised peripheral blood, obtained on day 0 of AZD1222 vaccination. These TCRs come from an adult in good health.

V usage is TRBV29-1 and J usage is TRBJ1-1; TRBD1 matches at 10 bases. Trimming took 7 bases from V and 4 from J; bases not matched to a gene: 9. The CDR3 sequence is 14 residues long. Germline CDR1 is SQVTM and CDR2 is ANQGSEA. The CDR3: CSGGQGVLSTEAFF. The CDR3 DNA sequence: TGCAGCGGCGGACAGGGGGTTTTGTCCACTGAAGCTTTCTTT.

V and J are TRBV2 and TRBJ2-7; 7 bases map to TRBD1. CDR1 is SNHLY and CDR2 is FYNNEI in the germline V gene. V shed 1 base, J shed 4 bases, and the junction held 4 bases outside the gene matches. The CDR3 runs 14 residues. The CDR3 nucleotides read TGTGCCAGCAGTGAAGTTCGGGGACAGTACGAGCAGTACTTC. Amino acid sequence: CASSEVRGQYEQYF.

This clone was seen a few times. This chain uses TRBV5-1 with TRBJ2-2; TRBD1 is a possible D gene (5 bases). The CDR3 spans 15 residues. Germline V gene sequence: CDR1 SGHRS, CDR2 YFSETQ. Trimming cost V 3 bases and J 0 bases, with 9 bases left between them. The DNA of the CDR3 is TGCGCCAGCAGCTCGACAGTCGCGAACACCGGGGAGCTGTTTTTT. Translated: CASSSTVANTGELFF.

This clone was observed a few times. In nucleotides, the CDR3 is TGCGCCAGCAGCGACTGGACAGTGGGGGGTAATTCACCCCTCCACTTT. Protein product: CASSDWTVGGNSPLHF. The chain combines TRBV10-2 with TRBJ1-6; perhaps TRBD1 as D (6 bases). CDR3 length: 16 amino acids. From germline, CDR1 is WSHSY and CDR2 SAAADI. V lost 6 bases and J lost 6, with 18 bases in between.

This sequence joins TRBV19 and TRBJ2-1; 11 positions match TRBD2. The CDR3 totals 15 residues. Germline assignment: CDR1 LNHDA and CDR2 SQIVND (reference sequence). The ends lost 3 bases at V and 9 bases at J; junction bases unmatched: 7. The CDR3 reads CASSIGLAGKGEQFF. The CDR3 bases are TGTGCCAGTAGTATTGGACTAGCGGGTAAGGGTGAGCAGTTCTTC.

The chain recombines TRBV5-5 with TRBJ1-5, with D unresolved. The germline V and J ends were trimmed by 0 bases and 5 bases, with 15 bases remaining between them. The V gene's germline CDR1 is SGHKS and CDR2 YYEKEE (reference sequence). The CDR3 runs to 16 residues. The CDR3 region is CASSLEGGRTYQPQHF. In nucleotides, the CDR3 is TGTGCCAGCAGCTTGGAGGGTGGCAGGACCTATCAGCCCCAGCATTTT.

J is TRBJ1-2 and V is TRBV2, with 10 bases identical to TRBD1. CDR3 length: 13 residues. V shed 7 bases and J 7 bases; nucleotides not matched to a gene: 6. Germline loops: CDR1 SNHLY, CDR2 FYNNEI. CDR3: CASILGTGAGYTF. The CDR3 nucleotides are TGTGCCAGCATATTGGGGACAGGGGCTGGCTACACCTTC.

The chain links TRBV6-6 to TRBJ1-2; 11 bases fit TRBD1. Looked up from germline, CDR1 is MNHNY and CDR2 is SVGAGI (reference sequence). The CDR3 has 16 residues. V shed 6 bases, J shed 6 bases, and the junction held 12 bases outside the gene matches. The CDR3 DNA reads TGTGCCAGCAGCCCTAGGACAGGGGGCGGGGAAGATGGCTACACCTTC. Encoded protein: CASSPRTGGGEDGYTF.

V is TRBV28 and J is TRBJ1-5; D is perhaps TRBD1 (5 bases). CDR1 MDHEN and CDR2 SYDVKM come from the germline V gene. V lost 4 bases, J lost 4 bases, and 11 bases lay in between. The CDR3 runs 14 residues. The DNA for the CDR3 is TGTGCCAGCAGTTCCGGGCCAGGGAATCAGCCCCAGCATTTT. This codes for CASSSGPGNQPQHF.

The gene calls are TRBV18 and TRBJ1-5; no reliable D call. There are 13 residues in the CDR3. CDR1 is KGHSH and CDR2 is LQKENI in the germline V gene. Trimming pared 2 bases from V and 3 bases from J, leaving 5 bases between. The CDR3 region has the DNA TGTGCCAGCTCACCAGGGGACAATCAGCCCCAGCATTTT. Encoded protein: CASSPGDNQPQHF.